The 14 T cell receptor beta chains below come from one sample, sequenced in a study of T cells in Graves' hyperthyroidism and ophthalmopathy. RNA transcripts were the template for amplifying TCR beta CDR3 regions. Using the HTBI primer set, a first-round RT-PCR was run on the TCR CDR3. From the multiplex PCR reads, TCRdb called clonotypes with MiXCR, one entry per CDR3 protein. The sample has some 370,000 distinct CDR3 sequences, roughly an eighth seen once. Material for sequencing was blood. The source is a man aged 50-60 years with Graves' ophthalmopathy.

The table lists this clonotype with many counts. The chain links TRBV6-1 to TRBJ2-5; D is possibly TRBD2 (6 bases). The ends were cut back, 5 bases at V and 2 bases at J, with 9 bases in the middle. CDR1 MNHNS and CDR2 SASEGT come from the germline V gene. The CDR3 sequence is 13 residues long. CDR3 nucleotide sequence: TGTGCCAGCAGTTGGGGACTGCAAGAGACCCAGTACTTC. Protein: CASSWGLQETQYF.

This clonotype was seen only a few times. This chain connects TRBV9 to TRBJ2-1, with 9 nucleotides matching TRBD1. Trimming at V came to 4 bases and at J to 4 bases, leaving 6 bases not matched to a gene. Germline V gene lookup returns CDR1 SGDLS and CDR2 YYNGEE. The CDR3 is 15 amino acids. CDR3 bases: TGTGCCAGCAGCATACAGGGGGCGCAATACAATGAGCAGTTCTTC. Translation gives CASSIQGAQYNEQFF. The full variable domain, rest sourced from reference TRBV9 and TRBJ2-1, is DSGVTQTPKHLITATGQRVTLRCSPRSGDLSVYWYQQSLDQGLQFLIQYYNGEERAKGNILERFSAQQFPDLHSELNLSSLELGDSALYFCASSIQGAQYNEQFFGPGTRLTVL.

As for this clonotype: One end of the junction varies from germline; a read error may be responsible. This chain links TRBV11-3 with TRBJ1-1; D perhaps matches TRBD1 (6 bases). Germline CDR1 is SGHNT and CDR2 is YENEEA. The CDR3 consists of 14 residues. CDR3 DNA sequence: TGTGTCAGCAGCCACGGGGGCGCGGGAACTGAAGCTTTCTTT. It codes for CVSSHGGAGTEAFF.

This clonotype came up a few times. The V call is TRBV10-3, the J call TRBJ2-7; possibly TRBD1 for D (5 bases). In germline, CDR1 is ENHRY, CDR2 SYGVKD. The CDR3 has 15 residues. The V gene lost 6 bases and the J gene lost 2 bases, with 17 bases spanning the gap. The CDR3 DNA reads TGTGCCATCAGGCTGGACGAAGGACAACCCTACGAGCAGTACTTC. Translated: CAIRLDEGQPYEQYF.

This clonotype was counted at least ten times. The rearrangement links TRBV3-1 to TRBJ2-7; 8 nucleotides match TRBD2. CDR1 LGHDT and CDR2 YNNKEL come from the germline V gene (reference sequence). The CDR3 spans 14 residues. After removal of 4 bases from V and 2 bases from J, the junction contained 4 bases not matched to a gene. The chain's CDR3 is CASSPPGLAYEQYF. For the CDR3, the DNA is TGTGCCAGCAGCCCGCCGGGACTAGCCTACGAGCAGTACTTC.

This chain uses TRBV25-1 with TRBJ2-7; D might be TRBD2 (6 bases). The CDR3 is made up of 15 amino acids. Germline CDR1 reads MGHDK; CDR2 reads SYGVNS. The germline V and J ends were trimmed by 6 bases and 3 bases, with 18 bases remaining between them. The CDR3 DNA sequence: TGTGCCAGCAGCGGAACTCCGGGACTCGGCTACGAGCAGTACTTC. It specifies CASSGTPGLGYEQYF.

This clonotype has ten or more counts. The chain recombines TRBV3-1 with TRBJ2-4; weak D call: TRBD1 (5 bases). CDR3 size: 18 residues. In germline, CDR1 is LGHDT, CDR2 YNNKEL (reference sequence). The V and J ends lost 0 bases and 3 bases respectively, with 18 bases between them. CDR3 sequence: CASSQDIRRGINKNIQYF. CDR3 DNA sequence: TGTGCCAGCAGCCAAGATATAAGAAGGGGTATCAACAAAAACATTCAGTACTTC.

There are many counts of this clonotype. This rearrangement joins TRBV3-1 to TRBJ2-3; no clear D. Germline V gives CDR1 LGHDT, CDR2 YNNKEL (reference sequence). Deletions cut 5 bases from V and 3 bases from J, with 9 bases between. The CDR3 length is 13 residues. This chain's CDR3 is CASSSSETDTQYF. DNA of the CDR3: TGTGCCAGCAGCTCCAGTGAGACAGATACGCAGTATTTT.

This clonotype was seen ten or more times. The chain links TRBV3-1 to TRBJ2-7; no clear D gene. Trimming cost V 4 bases and J 3 bases, with 7 bases left between them. This CDR3 has 12 residues. Per the germline V gene, CDR1 is LGHDT and CDR2 is YNNKEL (reference sequence). DNA for the CDR3: TGTGCCAGCAGCCGAACAGACTACGAGCAGTACTTC. As protein: CASSRTDYEQYF.

This clonotype was seen at least ten times. The chain employs TRBV28 and TRBJ2-7; D not resolved. V shed 2 bases and J shed 2 bases, with 13 bases lying between them. Germline CDR1 MDHEN, CDR2 SYDVKM. This CDR3 is 15 amino acids long. The CDR3 sequence: CASSLGHATPYEQYF. The CDR3 DNA reads as TGTGCCAGCAGTTTAGGGCACGCCACCCCCTACGAGCAGTACTTC. The full variable domain, with the rest looked up from reference TRBV28 and TRBJ2-7, is DVKVTQSSRYLVKRTGEKVFLECVQDMDHENMFWYRQDPGLGLRLIYFSYDVKMKEKGDIPEGYSVSREKKERFSLILESASTNQTSMYLCASSLGHATPYEQYFGPGTRLTVT.

This clonotype was counted at least ten times. This sequence joins TRBV7-9 and TRBJ1-5; D remains unclear. The CDR3 spans 16 residues. CDR1 is SEHNR and CDR2 is FQNEAQ in the germline V gene (reference sequence). Trimming removed 1 base from V and 3 bases from J, with 13 bases in between. The CDR3 coding sequence is TGTGCCAGCAGCTTAGGATTGGGCAGCGCCAATCAGCCCCAGCATTTT. Translation: CASSLGLGSANQPQHF.

In its sample, this clonotype was seen many times. The chain has TRBV3-1 and TRBJ2-1, with unresolved D. The germline gives CDR1 LGHDT, CDR2 YNNKEL (reference sequence). The V and J ends lost 3 bases and 10 bases respectively, with 16 bases between them. The CDR3 extends over 14 amino acids. Here the CDR3 reads CASSHATPAIEQFF. CDR3 DNA: TGTGCCAGCAGCCACGCGACCCCCGCAATAGAGCAGTTCTTC.

This clonotype was picked up many times. The chain couples TRBV6-1 to TRBJ1-5; D possibly corresponds to TRBD1 (5 bases). From germline, CDR1 is MNHNS and CDR2 SASEGT. Deletions cut 6 bases from V and 2 bases from J, with 11 bases between. The CDR3 covers 14 residues. The CDR3 sequence: CASRGGGGNQPQHF. Written as DNA, the CDR3 is TGTGCCAGCAGGGGTGGAGGGGGCAATCAGCCCCAGCATTTT.

This clonotype was seen many times. This rearrangement joins TRBV30 to TRBJ2-1; D might be TRBD2 (5 bases). The germline CDR1 and CDR2 sequences are GTSNPN and SVGIG (reference sequence). This CDR3 contains 16 residues. The ends were cut back, 2 bases at V and 2 bases at J, with 16 bases in the middle. The chain's CDR3 is CAWSLWETRTYNEQFF. In DNA form, the CDR3 reads TGTGCCTGGAGTCTATGGGAGACGAGGACCTACAATGAGCAGTTCTTC.